The rows below give T cell receptor beta chains drawn from one sample of a study of T-cell reconstitution after alpha-beta-depleted transplantation in children. TCRdb analysed the PCR reads with MiXCR anew, one entry per CDR3 protein. The sample yields about 610,000 distinct CDR3 sequences, roughly a tenth seen once. The source material was PBMCs from the stem cell graft donor, sampled from the stem cell graft. Receptors originate from a human donor who donated a stem cell graft to a child with acute myeloid leukemia. CDR3s include the opening cysteine and the closing phenylalanine or tryptophan. Fields, in order: clone size, D gene, V gene, J gene, CDR3 DNA, CDR3 protein. D genes are given only for firm matches. A clone size is listed for some rows: how often the clone was seen (once, few, many), or a class if it is expanded.

>NA|NA|TRBV7-9|TRBJ1-1
TGTGCCAGCAGCTTTAACAGGGCGAACACTGAAGCTTTCTTT
CASSFNRANTEAFF
>few|NA|TRBV6-2/TRBV6-3|TRBJ1-5
TGTGCCAGCAGCCTTCTCCGGGTCAAAACGGGTCAGCCCCAGCATTTT
CASSLLRVKTGQPQHF
>NA|NA|TRBV20-1|TRBJ2-3
TGCAGTGCTAGGGTCGCCGGCACAGATACGCAGTATTTT
CSARVAGTDTQYF
>NA|NA|TRBV15|TRBJ2-1
TGTGCCACCAGCAGAGATCGGCGCAATGAGCAGTTCTTC
CATSRDRRNEQFF
>few|TRBD2|TRBV5-5|TRBJ2-3
TGTGCCAGCAGCGGGGCGAAGCGGGAGCGGGAGATTCCTCTCCTCAGCACAGATACGCAGTATTTT
CASSGAKREREIPLLSTDTQYF
>few|NA|TRBV7-3|TRBJ2-1
TGTGCCAGCAGCTTGATAAGCGCCTCCTACAATGAGCAGTTCTTC
CASSLISASYNEQFF
>NA|NA|TRBV5-5|TRBJ1-1
TGTGCCAGCAGCTTGGAAGACGGAGGCCTGGTGGCTGAAGCTTTCTTT
CASSLEDGGLVAEAFF
>few|TRBD2|TRBV5-1|TRBJ2-1
TGCGCCAGCAGCCCGGGACTAGCGGGAGGGGGGAATGAGCAGTTCTTC
CASSPGLAGGGNEQFF
>many|NA|TRBV29-1|TRBJ2-1
TGCAGCGCCGGGACACACAACCTCCTACAATCAGTCCAGTTCTTC
CSAGTHNLLQSVQFF
>few|TRBD2|TRBV28|TRBJ2-7
TGTGCCAGCAGTCGGTTCGCTAGCGGATCCTACGAGCAGTACTTC
CASSRFASGSYEQYF
>many|TRBD1|TRBV29-1|TRBJ1-4
TGCAGCGTCAATGTACAGGGGGGAAATGAAAAACTGTTTTTT
CSVNVQGGNEKLFF
>few|TRBD2|TRBV11-1|TRBJ2-1
TGTGCCAGCAGCTTTAGAACCGGGACTAGCGGCACATACAATGAGCAGTTCTTC
CASSFRTGTSGTYNEQFF
>NA|NA|TRBV28|TRBJ2-7
TGTGCCAGCAGTTTAAGAATAGAGGGGGGTTGGGAGCAGTACTTC
CASSLRIEGGWEQYF
>NA|TRBD1|TRBV6-5|TRBJ2-2
TGTGCCAGCAGTTTCAGGACAGGGCCGAACACCGGGGAGCTGTTTTTT
CASSFRTGPNTGELFF
>NA|TRBD2|TRBV29-1|TRBJ2-5
TGCAGCGTTGAAAGTACTAGCGGGAGGAGAGAGACCCAGTACTTC
CSVESTSGRRETQYF
>NA|TRBD2|TRBV7-3|TRBJ2-3
TGTGCCAGCAGCTTGTCGGGAGGGCACGTCACAGATACGCAGTATTTT
CASSLSGGHVTDTQYF
>many|NA|TRBV29-1|TRBJ1-4
TGCAGCGCCGGGGGGGTATCTAGCGAAAAACTGTTTTTT
CSAGGVSSEKLFF
>few|TRBD2|TRBV6-2/TRBV6-3|TRBJ2-2
TGTGCCAGCAGGAGATTAGCGGGAGGGAACACCGGGGAGCTGTTTTTT
CASRRLAGGNTGELFF
>many|NA|TRBV4-3|TRBJ2-7
TGCGCCAGCAGCCAAGATCCGGGATCGAAAATGAACGAGCAGTACTTC
CASSQDPGSKMNEQYF
>few|TRBD1|TRBV10-3|TRBJ1-2
TGTGCCATCAGTGAGCAAGGGACAGAAGATGGCTACACCTTC
CAISEQGTEDGYTF
>few|NA|TRBV6-2/TRBV6-3|TRBJ1-1
TGTGCCAGCAGACTATCCCTCCGGACTGAAGCTTTCTTT
CASRLSLRTEAFF
>few|NA|TRBV20-1|TRBJ2-2
TGCAGTGCCGATAGACAGGTGTCCGGGGAGCTGTTTTTT
CSADRQVSGELFF
>NA|NA|TRBV20-1|TRBJ1-1
TGCAGTGCTACCAGACAGATACAAACTGAAGCTTTCTTT
CSATRQIQTEAFF
>NA|NA|TRBV7-2|TRBJ2-1
TGTGCCAGCAGCTTAGGAGGCGGAAATAACAACAATGAGCAGTTCTTC
CASSLGGGNNNNEQFF
>NA|NA|TRBV3-1|TRBJ2-5
TGTGCCAGCAGCCCGCGGGCCCGGGAGACCCAGTACTTC
CASSPRARETQYF
>NA|NA|TRBV12-3/TRBV12-4|TRBJ2-2
TGTGCCAGCAGTGTGGACCTATTGCGTGGCGGGGAGCTGTTTTTT
CASSVDLLRGGELFF
>NA|NA|TRBV27|TRBJ2-7
TGTGCCAGCAGTTTGTTTTGGCGCGAGAACTCCTACGAGCAGTACTTC
CASSLFWRENSYEQYF
>NA|NA|TRBV7-2|TRBJ2-1
TGTGCCAGCAGCCCGGACTTCAGCTCCTACAATGAGCAGTTCTTC
CASSPDFSSYNEQFF
>many|TRBD1|TRBV5-1|TRBJ2-2
TGCGCCAGCAGCACATCCGGGACAGGGAACACCGGGGAGCTGTTTTTT
CASSTSGTGNTGELFF
>many|NA|TRBV29-1|TRBJ2-5
TGCAGCGTTGGGTCGACAGTACAAGAGACCCAGTACTTC
CSVGSTVQETQYF
>NA|TRBD1|TRBV28|TRBJ1-3
TGTGCCACCACGACAGGGGGAACTGGAAACACCATATATTTT
CATTTGGTGNTIYF
>NA|NA|TRBV7-2|TRBJ1-1
TGTGCCAGCAGCTTAGATTTACTGAACACTGAAGCTTTCTTT
CASSLDLLNTEAFF
>NA|TRBD2|TRBV12-3/TRBV12-4|TRBJ2-1
TGTGCCAGCAAGGGACTAGCGGGAGAGCGTTACAATGAGCAGTTCTTC
CASKGLAGERYNEQFF
>NA|NA|TRBV12-3/TRBV12-4|TRBJ2-3
TGTGCCAGCAGGAGGGGGGGAGGAGATACGCAGTATTTT
CASRRGGGDTQYF
>many|TRBD1|TRBV11-3|TRBJ2-1
TGTGCCAGCAGCTTAGAGGGGGACAGGGTAAACAATGAGCAGTTCTTC
CASSLEGDRVNNEQFF
>few|NA|TRBV18|TRBJ2-5
TGTGCCAGCTCACTCACCTTGGGGTTGACGGAGACCCAGTACTTC
CASSLTLGLTETQYF
>NA|NA|TRBV20-1|TRBJ1-2
TGCAGTCCCCATGCCCCAAACTATGGCTACACCTTC
CSPHAPNYGYTF
>NA|NA|TRBV27|TRBJ1-2
TGTGCCAGCAGTTTAGGAGGGGTAGGGGGCTACACCTTC
CASSLGGVGGYTF
>NA|NA|TRBV3-1|TRBJ2-7
TGTGCCAGCACGCCGGCAGCCTCCTACGAGCAGTACTTC
CASTPAASYEQYF
>NA|NA|TRBV19|TRBJ1-1
TGTGCCAGTAGTCTACGGACGGTAGCTGAAGCTTTCTTT
CASSLRTVAEAFF
>few|TRBD2|TRBV20-1|TRBJ2-3
TGCAGTGCTCTGACTAGCGGGAGAGATACGCAGTATTTT
CSALTSGRDTQYF
>NA|NA|TRBV27|TRBJ1-4
TGTGCCAGCAGTTCACAGCTTGGGGAAAAACTGTTTTTT
CASSSQLGEKLFF
>many|NA|TRBV12-3/TRBV12-4|TRBJ2-2
TGTGCCAGCAAGAGAACGAACACCGGGGAGCTGTTTTTT
CASKRTNTGELFF
>few|NA|TRBV24-1|TRBJ2-7
TGTGCCACCAGTGGGCCGGGTTCCTACGAGCAGTACTTC
CATSGPGSYEQYF
>many|NA|TRBV21-1|TRBJ2-1
TGTGCCAGCAGCAAAATCCTAGTCGGTCCCAATGAGCAGTTCTTC
CASSKILVGPNEQFF
>NA|TRBD2|TRBV18|TRBJ2-7
TGTGCCAGCTCACCCTCGTCTCTAGCGGGAAGATACGAGCAGTACTTC
CASSPSSLAGRYEQYF
>few|NA|TRBV3-1|TRBJ1-3
TGTGCCAGCAGCCGAGGAGGGCCTGGAAACACCATATATTTT
CASSRGGPGNTIYF